This T cell receptor beta chain is from a study of regulatory and conventional T cells in RAG deficiency. Study observations and caveats: In Omenn syndrome, Treg and Tconv repertoires overlapped >85%. Treg unique TCR beta sequences were 90 to 100-fold fewer in Omenn syndrome and CID/AS patients than controls.

For this clone: Antigen: not known.

Germline V gene sequence: CDR1 LNHNV, CDR2 YYDKDF (reference sequence). V dropped 0 bases and J dropped 5 bases, with 13 bases sitting between them. This CDR3 has 15 residues. Only in-frame clones appear in the TCRdb table, and some are missing; sequencing was by immunoSEQ multiplex PCR. The sample has about 29,000 clones; nearly 95% are singletons. Conventional CD4+ T cells were sorted from blood as CD25-low CD127-high cells. Separately, the same data were catalogued under a study of regulatory T cells. That work contributes: Primers: 52 TRBV forward and 13 TRBJ reverse. Regulatory T cells showed the strongest V-J pair restriction and V/J gene skewing among patient repertoires.

This chain links TRBV15 with TRBJ2-5, with TRBD2 as a possible D gene (5 bases). Sequenced input: CD25- CD4+ T cells sorted from blood. The sequence was obtained from a human donor in good health. The DNA for the CDR3 is TGTGCCACCAGCAGAGATCGGAAAGGGAGCGAGACCCAGTACTTC. This encodes CATSRDRKGSETQYF.